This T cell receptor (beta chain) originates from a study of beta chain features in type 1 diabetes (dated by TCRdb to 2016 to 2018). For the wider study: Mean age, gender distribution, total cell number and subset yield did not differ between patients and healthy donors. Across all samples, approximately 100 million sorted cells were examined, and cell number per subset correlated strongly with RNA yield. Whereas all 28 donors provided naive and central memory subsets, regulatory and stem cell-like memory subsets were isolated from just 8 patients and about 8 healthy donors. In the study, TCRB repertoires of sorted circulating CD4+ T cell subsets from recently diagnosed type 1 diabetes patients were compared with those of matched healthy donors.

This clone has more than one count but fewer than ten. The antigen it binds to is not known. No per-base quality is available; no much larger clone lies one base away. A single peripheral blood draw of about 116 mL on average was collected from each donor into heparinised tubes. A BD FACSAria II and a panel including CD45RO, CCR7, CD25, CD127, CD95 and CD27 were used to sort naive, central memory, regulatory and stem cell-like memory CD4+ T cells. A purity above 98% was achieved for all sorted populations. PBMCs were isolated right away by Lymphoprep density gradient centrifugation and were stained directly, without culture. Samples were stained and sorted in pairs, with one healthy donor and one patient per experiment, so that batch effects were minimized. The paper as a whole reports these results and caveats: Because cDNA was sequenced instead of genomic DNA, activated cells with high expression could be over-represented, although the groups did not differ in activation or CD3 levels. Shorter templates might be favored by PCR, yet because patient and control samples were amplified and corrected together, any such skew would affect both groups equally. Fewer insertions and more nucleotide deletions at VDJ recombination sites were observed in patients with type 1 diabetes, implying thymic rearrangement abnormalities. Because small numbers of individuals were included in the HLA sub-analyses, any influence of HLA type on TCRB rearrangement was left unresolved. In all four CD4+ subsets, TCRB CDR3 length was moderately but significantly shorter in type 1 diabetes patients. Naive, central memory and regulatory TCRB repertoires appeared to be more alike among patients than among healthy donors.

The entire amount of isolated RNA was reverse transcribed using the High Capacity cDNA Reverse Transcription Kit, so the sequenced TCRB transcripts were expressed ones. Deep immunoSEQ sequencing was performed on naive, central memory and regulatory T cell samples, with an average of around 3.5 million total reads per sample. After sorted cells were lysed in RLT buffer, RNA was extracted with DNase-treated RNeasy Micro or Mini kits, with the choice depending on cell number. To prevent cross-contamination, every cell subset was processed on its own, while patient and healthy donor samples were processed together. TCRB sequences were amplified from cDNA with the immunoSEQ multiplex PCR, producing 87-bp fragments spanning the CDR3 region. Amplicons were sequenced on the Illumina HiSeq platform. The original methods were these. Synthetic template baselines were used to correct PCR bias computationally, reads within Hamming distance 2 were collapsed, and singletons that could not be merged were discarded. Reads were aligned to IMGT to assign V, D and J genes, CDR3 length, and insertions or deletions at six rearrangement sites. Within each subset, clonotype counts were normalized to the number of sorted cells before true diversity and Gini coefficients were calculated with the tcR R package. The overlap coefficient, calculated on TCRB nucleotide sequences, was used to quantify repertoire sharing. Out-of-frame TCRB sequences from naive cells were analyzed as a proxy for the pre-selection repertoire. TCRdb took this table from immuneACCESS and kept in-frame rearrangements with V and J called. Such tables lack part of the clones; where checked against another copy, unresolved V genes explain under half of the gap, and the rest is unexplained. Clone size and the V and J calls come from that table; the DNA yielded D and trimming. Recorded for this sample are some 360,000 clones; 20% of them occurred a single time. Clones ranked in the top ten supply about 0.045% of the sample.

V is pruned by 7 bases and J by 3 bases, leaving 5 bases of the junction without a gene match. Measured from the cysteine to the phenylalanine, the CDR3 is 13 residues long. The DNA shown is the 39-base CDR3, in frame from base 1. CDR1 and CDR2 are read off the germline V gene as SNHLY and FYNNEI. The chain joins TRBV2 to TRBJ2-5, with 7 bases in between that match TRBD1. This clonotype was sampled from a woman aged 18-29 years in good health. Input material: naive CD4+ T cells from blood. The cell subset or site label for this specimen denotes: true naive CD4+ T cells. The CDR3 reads CASTLQGKETQYF. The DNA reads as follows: TGTGCCAGCACCTTACAGGGGAAAGAGACCCAGTACTTC.